Sequencing of this TCR beta chain was carried out in a study of T cells in Graves' hyperthyroidism and ophthalmopathy. V shed 2 bases and J 6 bases; nucleotides not matched to a gene: 15. The CDR3 spans 17 residues. In germline, CDR1 is KGHDR, CDR2 SFDVKD. Template material for amplifying TCR beta CDR3 regions consisted of RNA transcripts. Initially, a first-round RT-PCR of the TCR CDR3 employed the HTBI primer set. MiXCR, applied by TCRdb to the multiplex PCR reads, yields one record per CDR3 protein. The table includes hundreds of thousands of distinct CDR3 sequences, less than 25% detected once. This clonotype was obtained from a man in his thirties or forties with Graves' ophthalmopathy. Material for sequencing was blood. The chain uses TRBV24-1 and TRBJ2-7; 7 nucleotides line up with TRBD1. This CDR3 is CATSDSPTGIGIGEQYF. The CDR3 coding sequence is TGTGCCACCAGTGATTCGCCGACAGGGATTGGTATCGGCGAGCAGTACTTC.